This T cell receptor beta chain appears in the sequencing data of a study of T cell repertoires in cytomegalovirus infection. The overall study: CMV infection plus the matching HLA type was flagged by public TCR beta signatures. Whole-study findings and limits: People with CMV and the relevant HLA were identified by cumulative public TCR beta family frequency. Dominating the ex vivo response were TCR beta clonotypes that were CMV-specific and HLA-C-restricted.

TCRdb fed the reads into MiXCR, producing one record per CDR3 protein. The table records more than 500,000 distinct CDR3 sequences, 15% to 20% of them present only once. Comments on this clonotype: The antigen is not known.

Germline V gene lookup returns CDR1 ENHRY and CDR2 SYGVKD. The ends were cut back, 3 bases at V and 0 bases at J, with 7 bases in the middle. The CDR3 runs 14 residues. This sequence joins TRBV10-3 and TRBJ2-3, with a tentative D call TRBD2 (6 bases). The TCR originated in a human donor in good health (CMV status not recorded). Some clones in this sample may be carry-over from other donors' samples. Material for sequencing was CD8+ T cells from PBMCs. CDR3 nucleotides: TGTGCCATCAGTGAACGGGAGAGCACAGATACGCAGTATTTT. Encoded protein: CAISERESTDTQYF.